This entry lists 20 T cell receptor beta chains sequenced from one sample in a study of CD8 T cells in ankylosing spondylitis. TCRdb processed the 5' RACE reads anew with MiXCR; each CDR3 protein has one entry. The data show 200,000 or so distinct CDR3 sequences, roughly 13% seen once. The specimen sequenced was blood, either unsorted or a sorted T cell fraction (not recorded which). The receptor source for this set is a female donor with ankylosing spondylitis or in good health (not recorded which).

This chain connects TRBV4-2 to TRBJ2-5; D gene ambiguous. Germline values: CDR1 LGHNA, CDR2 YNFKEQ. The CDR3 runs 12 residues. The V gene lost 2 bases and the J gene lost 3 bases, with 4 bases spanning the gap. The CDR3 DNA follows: TGTGCCAGCAGCCAACCAAAAGAGACCCAGTACTTC. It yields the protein CASSQPKETQYF.

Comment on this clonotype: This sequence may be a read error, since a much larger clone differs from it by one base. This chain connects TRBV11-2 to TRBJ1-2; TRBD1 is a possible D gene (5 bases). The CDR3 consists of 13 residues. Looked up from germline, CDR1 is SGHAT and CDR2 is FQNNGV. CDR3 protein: CASSLPGPYRYTF. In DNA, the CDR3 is TGTGCCAGCAGCTTACCAGGGCCCTATCGCTACACCTTC.

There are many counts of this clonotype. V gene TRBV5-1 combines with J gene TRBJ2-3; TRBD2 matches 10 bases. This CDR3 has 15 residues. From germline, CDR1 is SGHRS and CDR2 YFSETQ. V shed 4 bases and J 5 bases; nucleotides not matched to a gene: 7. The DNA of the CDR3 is TGCGCCAGCAGCCTGGGACTAGCGCGGGAAGATACGCAGTATTTT. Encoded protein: CASSLGLAREDTQYF.

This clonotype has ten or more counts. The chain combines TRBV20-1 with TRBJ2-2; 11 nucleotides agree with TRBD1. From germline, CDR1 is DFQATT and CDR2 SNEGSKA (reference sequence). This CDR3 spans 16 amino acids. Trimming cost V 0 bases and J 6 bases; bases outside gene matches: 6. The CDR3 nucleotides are TGCAGTGCTAGAGATCCGGGACAGGGGGACGCCGGGGAGCTGTTTTTT. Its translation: CSARDPGQGDAGELFF.

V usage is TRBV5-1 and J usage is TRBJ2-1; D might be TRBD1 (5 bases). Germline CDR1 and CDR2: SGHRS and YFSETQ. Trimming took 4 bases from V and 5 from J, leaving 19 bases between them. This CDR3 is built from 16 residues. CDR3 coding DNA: TGCGCCAGCAGCCCCCTCGAATGGTCCAGGGACAATGAGCAGTTCTTC. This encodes CASSPLEWSRDNEQFF.

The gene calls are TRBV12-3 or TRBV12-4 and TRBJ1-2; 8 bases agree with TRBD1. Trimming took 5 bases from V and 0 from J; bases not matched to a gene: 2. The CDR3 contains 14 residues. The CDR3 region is CASSPGQANYGYTF. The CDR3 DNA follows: TGTGCCAGCAGTCCGGGACAGGCTAACTATGGCTACACCTTC.

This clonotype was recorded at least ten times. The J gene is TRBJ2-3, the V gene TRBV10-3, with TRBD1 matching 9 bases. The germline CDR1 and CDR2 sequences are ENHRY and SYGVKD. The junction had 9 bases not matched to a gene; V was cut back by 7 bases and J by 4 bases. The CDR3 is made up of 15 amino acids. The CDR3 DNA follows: TGTGCCATCATTCCGGGACAGGGTGTCTCAGATACGCAGTATTTT. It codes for CAIIPGQGVSDTQYF.

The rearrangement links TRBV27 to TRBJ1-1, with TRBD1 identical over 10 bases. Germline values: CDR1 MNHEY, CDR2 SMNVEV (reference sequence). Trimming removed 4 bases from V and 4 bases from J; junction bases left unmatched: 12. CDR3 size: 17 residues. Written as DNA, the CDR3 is TGTGCCAGCAGTTCTCTCGGACAGGGGGGGTTGAGCACTGAAGCTTTCTTT. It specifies CASSSLGQGGLSTEAFF.

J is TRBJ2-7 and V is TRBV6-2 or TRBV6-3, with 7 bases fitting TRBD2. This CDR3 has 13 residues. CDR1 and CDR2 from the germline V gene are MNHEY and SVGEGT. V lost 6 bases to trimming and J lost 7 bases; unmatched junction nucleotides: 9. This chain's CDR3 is CASSSREAREQYF. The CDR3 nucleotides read TGTGCCAGCAGCTCACGGGAGGCTCGGGAGCAGTACTTC.

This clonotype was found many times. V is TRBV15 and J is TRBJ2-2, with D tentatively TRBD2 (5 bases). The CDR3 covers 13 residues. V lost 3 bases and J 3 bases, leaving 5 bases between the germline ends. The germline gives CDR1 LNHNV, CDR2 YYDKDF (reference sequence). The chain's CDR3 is CATSRDYTGELFF. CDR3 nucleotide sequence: TGTGCCACCAGCAGGGACTACACCGGGGAGCTGTTTTTT.

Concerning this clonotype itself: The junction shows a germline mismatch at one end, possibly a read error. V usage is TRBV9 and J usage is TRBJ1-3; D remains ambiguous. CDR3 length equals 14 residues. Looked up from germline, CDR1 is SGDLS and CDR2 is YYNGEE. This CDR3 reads CASSGPVSGNAIYF. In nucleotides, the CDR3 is TGTGCCAGCAGCGGGCCAGTCTCTGGAAACGCCATATATTTT.

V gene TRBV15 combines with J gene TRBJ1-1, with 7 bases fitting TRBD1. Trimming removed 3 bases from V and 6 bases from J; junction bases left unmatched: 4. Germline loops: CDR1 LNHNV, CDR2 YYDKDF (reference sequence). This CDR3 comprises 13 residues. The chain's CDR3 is CATSSRDRAEAFF. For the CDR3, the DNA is TGTGCCACCAGCAGCCGGGACAGAGCTGAAGCTTTCTTT.

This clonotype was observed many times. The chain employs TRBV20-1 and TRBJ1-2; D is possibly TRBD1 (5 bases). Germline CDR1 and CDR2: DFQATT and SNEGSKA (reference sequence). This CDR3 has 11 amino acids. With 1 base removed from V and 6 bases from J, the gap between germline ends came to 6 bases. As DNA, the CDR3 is TGCAGTGCTAGAGGGGGGAATGGCTACACCTTC. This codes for CSARGGNGYTF.

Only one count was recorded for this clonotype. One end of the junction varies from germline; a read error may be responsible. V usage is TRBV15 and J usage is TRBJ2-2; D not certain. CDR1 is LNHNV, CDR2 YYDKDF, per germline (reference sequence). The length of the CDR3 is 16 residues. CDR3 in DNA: TGTGCCGCCAGCTTCCCCCGGCCCTTGAAGGACGGGGAGCTGTTTTTT. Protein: CAASFPRPLKDGELFF.

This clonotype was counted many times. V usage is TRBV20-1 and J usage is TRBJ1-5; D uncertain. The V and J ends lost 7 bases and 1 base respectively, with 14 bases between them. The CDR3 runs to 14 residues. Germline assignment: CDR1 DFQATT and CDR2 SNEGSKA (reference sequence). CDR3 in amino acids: CSVLTSGSNQPQHF. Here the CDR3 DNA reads TGCAGTGTCCTGACTTCGGGGAGCAATCAGCCCCAGCATTTT.

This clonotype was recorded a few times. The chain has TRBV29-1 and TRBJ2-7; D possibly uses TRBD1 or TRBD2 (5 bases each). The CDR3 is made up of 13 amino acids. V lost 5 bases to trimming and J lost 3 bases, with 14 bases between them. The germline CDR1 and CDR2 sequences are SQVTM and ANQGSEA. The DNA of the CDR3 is TGCAGCGTTACGGGGCGGCTACGCTACGAGCAGTACTTC. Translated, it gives CSVTGRLRYEQYF.

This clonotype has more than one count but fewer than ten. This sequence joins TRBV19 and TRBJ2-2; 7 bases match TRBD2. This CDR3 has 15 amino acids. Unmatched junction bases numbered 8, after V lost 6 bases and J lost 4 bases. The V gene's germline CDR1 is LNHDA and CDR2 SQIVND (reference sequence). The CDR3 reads CASSTSGAVTGELFF. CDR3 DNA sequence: TGTGCCAGTAGCACGAGCGGGGCGGTCACCGGGGAGCTGTTTTTT.

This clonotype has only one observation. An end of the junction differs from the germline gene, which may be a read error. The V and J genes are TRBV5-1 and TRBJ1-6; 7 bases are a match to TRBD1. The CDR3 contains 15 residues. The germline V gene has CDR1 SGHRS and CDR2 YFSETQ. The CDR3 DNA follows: TGCGCCAGCAGCTTGGGACAGGGACGACATTCACCCCTCCTCTTT. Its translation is CASSLGQGRHSPLLF.

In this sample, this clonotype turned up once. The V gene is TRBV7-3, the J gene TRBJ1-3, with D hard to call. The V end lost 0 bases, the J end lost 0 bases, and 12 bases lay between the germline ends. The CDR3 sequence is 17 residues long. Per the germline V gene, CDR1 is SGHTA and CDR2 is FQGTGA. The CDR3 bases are TGTGCCAGCAGCTTAACTATGCGGGAGGGCTCTGGAAACACCATATATTTT. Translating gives CASSLTMREGSGNTIYF. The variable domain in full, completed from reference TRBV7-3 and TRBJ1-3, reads GAGVSQTPSNKVTEKGKYVELRCDPISGHTALYWYRQSLGQGPEFLIYFQGTGAADDSGLPNDRFFAVRPEGSVSTLKIQRTERGDSAVYLCASSLTMREGSGNTIYFGEGSWLTVV.

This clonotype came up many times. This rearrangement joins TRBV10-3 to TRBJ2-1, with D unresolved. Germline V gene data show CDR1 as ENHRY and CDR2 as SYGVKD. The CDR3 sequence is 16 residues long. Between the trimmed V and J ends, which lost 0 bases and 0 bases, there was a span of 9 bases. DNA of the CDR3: TGTGCCATCAGTGAGTCGGGTCAGAGCTCCTACAATGAGCAGTTCTTC. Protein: CAISESGQSSYNEQFF.